This T cell receptor beta chain derives from a study of radiotherapy plus CTLA-4 blockade in lung cancer. Study details: Among patients, 15% to 20% showed objective responses, and approximately 31% had disease control.

Whole-study findings and limits: TCR clones of tumor origin grew in blood after radiotherapy plus ipilimumab. The best prediction of response reportedly came from early blood T cell clone dynamics, with interferon-beta.

The germline CDR1 and CDR2 sequences are SGHVS and FQNEAQ. V shed 4 bases and J 4 bases; nucleotides not matched to a gene: 4. The CDR3 has 17 amino acids. It was focal radiation plus CTLA-4 blockade with ipilimumab that patients with chemo-refractory metastatic non-small-cell lung cancer received. Libraries were prepared by immunoSEQ multiplex PCR; TCRdb keeps only in-frame clonotypes and omits some of them. In the table there are roughly 110,000 clones, about 84% of which are singletons. The table lists this clone with a few counts. Its target is not known. The TCR originated in a human donor with non-small cell lung cancer that progressed on radiotherapy plus ipilimumab. Some clones in this sample may be carry-over from other donors' samples. The chain carries TRBV7-8 and TRBJ2-1; 16 bases are shared with TRBD2. Sequencing was performed on peripheral blood, taken from a patient treated with radiotherapy plus ipilimumab. The CDR3 DNA reads TGTGCCAGCAGCTCGGGGACTAGCGGGGGGGTTTACAATGAGCAGTTCTTC. Its protein is CASSSGTSGGVYNEQFF. Together with reference TRBV7-8 and TRBJ2-1, the CDR3 gives the full variable domain: GAGVSQSPRYKVAKRGQDVALRCDPISGHVSLFWYQQALGQGPEFLTYFQNEAQLDKSGLPSDRFFAERPEGSVSTLKIQRTQQEDSAVYLCASSSGTSGGVYNEQFFGPGTRLTVL.